This TCR beta chain is drawn from a study of CD8 T cells in ankylosing spondylitis. The CDR3 runs 15 residues. Between the trimmed V and J ends, which lost 3 bases and 3 bases, there was a span of 15 bases. Per germline, CDR1 SGHAT and CDR2 FQNNGV. TCRdb reanalysed the 5' RACE reads using MiXCR and keeps one entry per CDR3 protein. Of 300,000 to 400,000 distinct CDR3 sequences listed, about 20% are singletons. The sequence derives from a male donor with ankylosing spondylitis or in good health (not recorded which). The sample comprised blood, either unsorted or a sorted T cell fraction (not recorded which). The chain employs TRBV11-2 and TRBJ2-7, with D tentatively TRBD2 (6 bases). CDR3 loop: CASSFGSPPLYEQYF. The DNA of the CDR3 is TGTGCCAGCAGCTTCGGGAGCCCTCCTCTCTACGAGCAGTACTTC.